These T cell receptor beta chains were read from a single sample in a study of blood T cell repertoires in COVID-19. TCRdb keeps only in-frame clones here, not all; method: immunoSEQ multiplex PCR. Here the sample spans fewer than 70,000 clones, around 79% being singletons. The sequenced material came from peripheral blood. The receptors shown here come from a human donor in a cohort sampled during active COVID-19. Each CDR3 is given with its conserved first and last residue. D genes are given only for firm matches. A clone size is listed for some rows: how often the clone was seen (once, few, many), or a class if it is expanded.

-,TRBJ2-1,-,TRBV5-4,CASSLAMGAGEQFF,TGTGCCAGCAGCTTGGCCATGGGGGCGGGTGAGCAGTTCTTC
TRBD1,TRBJ2-7,-,TRBV5-1,CASSLGQGAVDYEQYF,TGCGCCAGCAGCTTGGGACAGGGGGCAGTCGACTACGAGCAGTACTTC
TRBD1,TRBJ2-6,-,TRBV10-3,CAISDPDFGQVSGANVLTF,TGTGCCATCAGTGATCCGGACTTTGGACAGGTCTCTGGGGCCAACGTCCTGACTTTC
-,TRBJ2-7,-,TRBV7-9,CASSLAQGSRHEQYF,TGTGCCAGCAGCCTAGCACAGGGATCCCGGCACGAGCAGTACTTC
-,TRBJ2-7,-,TRBV20-1,CSAKIYEQYF,TGCAGTGCTAAAATATACGAGCAGTACTTC
TRBD1,TRBJ1-4,-,TRBV7-2,CASSSGQAWEWEKLFF,TGTGCCAGCAGCTCGGGACAGGCATGGGAGTGGGAAAAACTGTTTTTT
TRBD1,TRBJ1-5,once,TRBV6-6,CASSVTGEGNQPQHF,TGTGCCAGCAGTGTCACAGGGGAAGGCAATCAGCCCCAGCATTTT
TRBD2,TRBJ2-5,-,TRBV7-8,CASSISGGVQETQYF,TGTGCCAGCAGCATCAGCGGGGGGGTACAAGAGACCCAGTACTTC
TRBD1,TRBJ1-1,-,TRBV27,CASSAQGNPEAFF,TGTGCCAGCAGCGCACAGGGGAACCCTGAAGCTTTCTTT
-,TRBJ2-7,-,TRBV28,CASSLRGEQYF,TGTGCCAGCAGTCTTCGGGGGGAGCAGTACTTC
-,TRBJ1-5,-,TRBV15,CATSRASGNQPQHF,TGTGCCACCAGCAGGGCGTCAGGGAATCAGCCCCAGCATTTT
TRBD1,TRBJ1-3,-,TRBV24-1,CATSDQTGFGGNTIYF,TGTGCCACCAGTGACCAGACAGGGTTTGGTGGAAACACCATATATTTT
TRBD1,TRBJ2-7,few,TRBV15,CATSRAGTGVYEQYF,TGTGCCACCAGCAGAGCCGGGACAGGGGTCTACGAGCAGTACTTC
TRBD1,TRBJ2-7,-,TRBV9,CASSVGQGAYEQYF,TGTGCCAGCAGCGTCGGACAGGGGGCCTACGAGCAGTACTTC
TRBD1,TRBJ2-7,-,TRBV9,CASSAPDRVYEQYF,TGTGCCAGCAGCGCACCGGACAGGGTCTACGAGCAGTACTTC
TRBD1,TRBJ2-7,-,TRBV12-3/TRBV12-4,CASSHGTGYEQYF,TGTGCCAGCAGTCACGGGACAGGCTACGAGCAGTACTTC
TRBD2,TRBJ2-7,few,TRBV3-1/TRBV3-2,CASSLIAGSDEQYF,TGTGCCAGCAGCCTCATAGCGGGATCCGACGAGCAGTACTTC
-,TRBJ1-2,-,TRBV28,CASSELTSMRGYTF,TGTGCCAGCAGTGAACTGACTTCGATGCGGGGCTACACCTTC
TRBD2,TRBJ2-7,-,TRBV7-2,CASRSSGSYEQYF,TGTGCCAGCCGTTCTAGCGGGAGTTACGAGCAGTACTTC
TRBD1,TRBJ2-5,-,TRBV7-9,CASSLAPGQGLPQYF,TGTGCCAGCAGCTTAGCGCCGGGACAGGGACTCCCCCAGTACTTC
-,TRBJ1-2,-,TRBV5-3,CARSLSGFLRARHNYGYTF,TGTGCCAGAAGCTTGTCGGGGTTCCTGAGGGCGCGCCACAATTATGGCTACACCTTC
-,TRBJ2-6,once,TRBV10-3,CAISESAARGVSGANVLTF,TGTGCCATCAGTGAGTCAGCAGCCCGCGGGGTCTCTGGGGCCAACGTCCTGACTTTC
-,TRBJ2-7,-,TRBV7-9,CASSPERGVPYEQYF,TGTGCCAGCAGCCCCGAACGGGGTGTACCCTACGAGCAGTACTTC
-,TRBJ1-2,-,TRBV3-1/TRBV3-2,CASSIPGSVYGYTF,TGTGCCAGCAGCATCCCGGGGTCGGTATATGGCTACACCTTC
TRBD1,TRBJ2-1,-,TRBV6-5,CASSYSTGQGDGQFF,TGTGCCAGCAGTTACTCAACGGGACAGGGAGATGGGCAGTTCTTC
TRBD1,TRBJ2-7,-,TRBV6-5,CASSPTGAKREQYF,TGTGCCAGCAGCCCGACAGGGGCAAAGCGCGAGCAGTACTTC
-,TRBJ1-1,-,TRBV5-1,CASSLHRVMNTEAFF,TGCGCCAGCAGCTTGCACAGGGTTATGAACACTGAAGCTTTCTTT
-,TRBJ1-4,-,TRBV5-8,CASTRAVGQPTNEKLFF,TGTGCCAGCACGCGGGCCGTGGGACAACCAACTAATGAAAAACTGTTTTTT
-,TRBJ2-7,once,TRBV24-1,CATSAQGGYEQYF,TGTGCCACCAGTGCACAGGGCGGCTACGAGCAGTACTTC
TRBD1,TRBJ1-5,-,TRBV4-2,CASSPYPIHLQGFDSNQPQHF,TGTGCCAGCAGCCCCTACCCGATACACCTACAGGGGTTTGATAGCAATCAGCCCCAGCATTTT
-,TRBJ1-2,-,TRBV28,CASSTSPYLGGYTF,TGTGCCAGCAGTACCAGCCCGTATCTCGGGGGCTACACCTTC
TRBD1,TRBJ1-1,-,TRBV9,CASSTDRAGTEAFF,TGTGCCAGCAGCACGGACAGGGCGGGGACTGAAGCTTTCTTT
TRBD1,TRBJ2-7,-,TRBV7-4,CASSWTGNYEQYF,TGTGCCAGCAGTTGGACAGGGAACTACGAGCAGTACTTC
TRBD1,TRBJ1-5,-,TRBV28,CASRPASGGSLNQPQHF,TGTGCCAGCAGGCCTGCTTCAGGGGGCTCTCTCAATCAGCCCCAGCATTTT
-,TRBJ1-1,once,TRBV7-9,CASSLPRNTEAFF,TGTGCCAGCAGCTTACCGAGGAACACTGAAGCTTTCTTT
TRBD2,TRBJ2-7,-,TRBV2,CASSESGVGSYEQYF,TGTGCCAGCAGTGAAAGCGGGGTGGGCTCCTACGAGCAGTACTTC
-,TRBJ2-2,-,TRBV19,CASNYGAGELFF,TGTGCCAGTAATTACGGGGCCGGGGAGCTGTTTTTT
-,TRBJ2-1,-,TRBV18,CASSPRASIGDEQFF,TGTGCCAGCTCACCAAGGGCTAGCATAGGCGATGAGCAGTTCTTC
TRBD1,TRBJ2-1,-,TRBV27,CASSFEGVGDRAYNEQFF,TGTGCCAGCAGTTTTGAGGGGGTCGGGGACAGGGCCTACAATGAGCAGTTCTTC
TRBD1,TRBJ1-5,once,TRBV7-8,CASSFRTGRNSNQPQHF,TGTGCCAGCAGCTTTAGGACAGGGAGAAACAGCAATCAGCCCCAGCATTTT
TRBD1,TRBJ1-1,once,TRBV6-5,CASSTDRGNTEAFF,TGTGCCAGCAGTACGGACAGGGGGAACACTGAAGCTTTCTTT
TRBD1,TRBJ2-7,-,TRBV27,CASSLSLPGGIGIYEQYF,TGTGCCAGCAGTTTATCGCTGCCAGGGGGCATCGGGATCTACGAGCAGTACTTC
TRBD1,TRBJ2-7,few,TRBV6-2/TRBV6-3,CASSPGQGLGSYEQYF,TGTGCCAGCAGCCCGGGACAGGGTTTGGGCTCCTACGAGCAGTACTTC
-,TRBJ2-7,-,TRBV18,CASSPSRPVLEQYF,TGTGCCAGCTCACCTTCTAGGCCAGTCCTTGAGCAGTACTTC
TRBD1,TRBJ1-4,-,TRBV15,CATSRGGQGEKLFF,TGTGCCACCAGCAGAGGTGGACAGGGTGAAAAACTGTTTTTT
TRBD2,TRBJ2-7,-,TRBV2,CASSAGGPYEQYF,TGTGCCAGCAGTGCGGGGGGGCCCTACGAGCAGTACTTC
TRBD1,TRBJ1-5,-,TRBV7-9,CASSPGTGGQPQHF,TGTGCCAGCAGCCCCGGGACAGGGGGTCAGCCCCAGCATTTT
-,TRBJ1-2,-,TRBV6-1,CASSDTGMGGYTF,TGTGCCAGCAGTGACACAGGGATGGGTGGCTACACCTTC
TRBD1,TRBJ1-5,-,TRBV19,CASSVLQGAYQPQHF,TGTGCCAGTAGTGTCCTACAGGGGGCATACCAGCCCCAGCATTTT
-,TRBJ1-1,-,TRBV10-2,CASSEIIGAEAFF,TGCGCCAGCAGTGAAATTATCGGGGCTGAAGCTTTCTTT
TRBD2,TRBJ2-7,-,TRBV6-5,CASSISGGLDEQYF,TGTGCCAGCAGCATTAGCGGGGGATTAGACGAGCAGTACTTC
-,TRBJ2-7,-,TRBV3-1/TRBV3-2,CASSRQGDTSYEQYF,TGTGCCAGCAGCCGGCAGGGCGACACTTCCTACGAGCAGTACTTC
TRBD2,TRBJ2-5,-,TRBV29-1,CSVGSGRVETQYF,TGCAGCGTTGGCAGCGGGAGAGTCGAGACCCAGTACTTC
-,TRBJ2-7,-,TRBV7-6,CASSLLCEQYF,TGTGCCAGCAGCCTCCTTTGCGAGCAGTACTTC
-,TRBJ1-4,-,TRBV7-9,CASSAGAMNEKLFF,TGTGCCAGCAGCGCGGGGGCGATGAATGAAAAACTGTTTTTT